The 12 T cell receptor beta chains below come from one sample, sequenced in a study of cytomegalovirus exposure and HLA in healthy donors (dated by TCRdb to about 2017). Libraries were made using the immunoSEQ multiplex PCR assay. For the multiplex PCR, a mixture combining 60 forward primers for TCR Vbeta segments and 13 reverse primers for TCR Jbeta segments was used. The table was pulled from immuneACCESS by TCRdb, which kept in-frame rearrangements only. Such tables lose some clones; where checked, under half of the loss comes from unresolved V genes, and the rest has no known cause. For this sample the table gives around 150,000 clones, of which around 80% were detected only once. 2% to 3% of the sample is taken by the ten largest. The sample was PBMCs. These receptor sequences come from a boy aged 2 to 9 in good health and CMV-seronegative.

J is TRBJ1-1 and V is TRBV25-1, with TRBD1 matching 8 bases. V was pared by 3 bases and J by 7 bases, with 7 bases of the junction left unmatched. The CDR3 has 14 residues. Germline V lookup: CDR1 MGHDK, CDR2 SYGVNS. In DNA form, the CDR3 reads TGTGCCAGCAGTGATGGGGCAGGGGGCTTTGAAGCTTTCTTT. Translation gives CASSDGAGGFEAFF.

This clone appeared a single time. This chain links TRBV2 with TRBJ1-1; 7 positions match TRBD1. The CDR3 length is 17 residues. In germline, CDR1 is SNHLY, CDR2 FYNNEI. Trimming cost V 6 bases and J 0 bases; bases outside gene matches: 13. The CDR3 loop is CASRLLRDSGMNTEAFF. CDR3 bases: TGTGCCAGCAGGCTCCTAAGGGACAGTGGGATGAACACTGAAGCTTTCTTT.

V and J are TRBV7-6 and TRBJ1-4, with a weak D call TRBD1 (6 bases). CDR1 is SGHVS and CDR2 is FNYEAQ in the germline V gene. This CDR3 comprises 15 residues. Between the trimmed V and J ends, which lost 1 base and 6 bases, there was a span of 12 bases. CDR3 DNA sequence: TGTGCCAGCAGCTTAGATGCAGGGGCGGATGAAAAACTGTTTTTT. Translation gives CASSLDAGADEKLFF.

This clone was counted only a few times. CDR3 bases: TGCGCCAGCAGCCAAGAGGCCACTAGCGGAACCTACGAGCAGTACTTC. Translated: CASSQEATSGTYEQYF. This chain joins TRBV4-1 and TRBJ2-7; 8 bases map to TRBD2. The CDR3 covers 16 residues. CDR1 MGHRA and CDR2 YSYEKL come from the germline V gene. V shed 0 bases, J shed 2 bases, and the junction held 6 bases outside the gene matches.

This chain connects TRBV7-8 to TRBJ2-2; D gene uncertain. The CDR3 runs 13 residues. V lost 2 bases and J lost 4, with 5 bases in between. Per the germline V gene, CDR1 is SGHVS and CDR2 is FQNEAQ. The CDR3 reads CASSLSPTGELFF. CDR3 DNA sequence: TGTGCCAGCAGCTTATCTCCCACCGGGGAGCTGTTTTTT.

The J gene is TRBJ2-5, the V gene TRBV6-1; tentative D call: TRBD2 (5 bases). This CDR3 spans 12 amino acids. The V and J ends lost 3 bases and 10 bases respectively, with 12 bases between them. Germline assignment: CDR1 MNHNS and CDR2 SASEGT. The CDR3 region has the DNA TGTGCCAGCAGTGAGAGCCTAGCAATCCAGTACTTC. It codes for CASSESLAIQYF.

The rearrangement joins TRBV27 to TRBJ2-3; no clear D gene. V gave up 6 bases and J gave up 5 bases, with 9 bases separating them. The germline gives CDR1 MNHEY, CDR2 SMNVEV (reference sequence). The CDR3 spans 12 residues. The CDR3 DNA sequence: TGTGCCAGCAGACGCTATGGAGATACGCAGTATTTT. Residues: CASRRYGDTQYF.

CDR3 in amino acids: CASSATVRTDTQYF. The CDR3 coding sequence is TGTGCCAGCAGCGCGACAGTCCGCACAGATACGCAGTATTTT. The chain recombines TRBV9 with TRBJ2-3; D may be TRBD1 (5 bases). V was trimmed by 3 bases and J by 1 base, leaving 9 bases between them. The CDR3 length is 14 residues. Germline V gene data show CDR1 as SGDLS and CDR2 as YYNGEE.

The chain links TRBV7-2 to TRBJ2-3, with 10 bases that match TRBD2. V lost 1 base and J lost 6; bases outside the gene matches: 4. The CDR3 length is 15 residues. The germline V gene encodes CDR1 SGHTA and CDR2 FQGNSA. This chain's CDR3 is CASSLEAGGPDTQYF. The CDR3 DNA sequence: TGTGCCAGCAGCTTAGAAGCGGGGGGGCCGGATACGCAGTATTTT.

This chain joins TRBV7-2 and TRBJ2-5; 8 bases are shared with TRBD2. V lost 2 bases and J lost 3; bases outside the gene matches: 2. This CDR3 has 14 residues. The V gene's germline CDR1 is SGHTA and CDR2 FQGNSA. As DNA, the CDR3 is TGTGCCAGCAGCTTACGGGGGGGGAAAGAGACCCAGTACTTC. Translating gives CASSLRGGKETQYF. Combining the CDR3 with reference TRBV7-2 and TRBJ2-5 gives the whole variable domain GAGVSQSPSNKVTEKGKDVELRCDPISGHTALYWYRQSLGQGLEFLIYFQGNSAPDKSGLPSDRFSAERTGGSVSTLTIQRTQQEDSAVYLCASSLRGGKETQYFGPGTRLLVL.

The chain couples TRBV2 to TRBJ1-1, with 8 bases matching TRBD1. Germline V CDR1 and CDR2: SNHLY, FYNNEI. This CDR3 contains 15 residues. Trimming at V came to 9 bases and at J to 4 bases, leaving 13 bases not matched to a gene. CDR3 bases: TGTGCCAGTGGACGGGACAGGCCCATAATCACTGAAGCTTTCTTT. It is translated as CASGRDRPIITEAFF.

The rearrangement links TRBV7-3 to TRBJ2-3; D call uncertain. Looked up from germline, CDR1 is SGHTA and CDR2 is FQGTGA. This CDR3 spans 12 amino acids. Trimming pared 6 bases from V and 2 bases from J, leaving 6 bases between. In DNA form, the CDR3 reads TGTGCCAGCAGTCCTAACACAGATACGCAGTATTTT. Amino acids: CASSPNTDTQYF.